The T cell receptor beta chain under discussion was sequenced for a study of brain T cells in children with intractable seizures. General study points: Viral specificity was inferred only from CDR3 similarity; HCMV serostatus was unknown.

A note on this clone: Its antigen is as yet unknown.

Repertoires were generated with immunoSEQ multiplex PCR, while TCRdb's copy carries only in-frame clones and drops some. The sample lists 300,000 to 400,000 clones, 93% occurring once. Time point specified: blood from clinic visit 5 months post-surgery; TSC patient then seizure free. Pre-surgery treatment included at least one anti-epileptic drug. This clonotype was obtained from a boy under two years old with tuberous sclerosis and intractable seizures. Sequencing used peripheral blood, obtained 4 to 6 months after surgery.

This CDR3 reads CARRECRRRCGTRSLQVFTDTQYF. In DNA form, the CDR3 reads TGTGCCAGACGGGAGTGTCGTCGGAGGTGTGGGACTAGATCTCTTCAGGTCTTCACAGATACGCAGTATTTT. The rearrangement links TRBV21-1 to TRBJ2-3; the D segment call TRBD2 is taken from the table without a DNA check. TRBV21-1 is assigned pseudogene status. The CDR3 is made up of 24 amino acids.